The 5 T cell receptor beta chains given below trace back to one sample, sequenced in a study of early T cells in non-severe SARS-CoV-2 infection. TCRdb reprocessed the 5' RACE reads with MiXCR, giving one entry per CDR3 protein. Counted here are 55,000 to 80,000 distinct CDR3 sequences, approximately 12% occurring once; the ten biggest clones make up under 1.5%. The sequenced sample was whole blood, obtained at baseline. Every receptor here comes from an adult who was a healthcare worker with PCR-confirmed SARS-CoV-2 infection or an uninfected control (not recorded which).

At least ten counts were recorded for this clonotype. The chain combines TRBV3-1 with TRBJ1-5; D remains ambiguous. Trimming pared 6 bases from V and 0 bases from J, leaving 6 bases between. This CDR3 contains 13 residues. From germline, CDR1 is LGHDT and CDR2 YNNKEL (reference sequence). The CDR3 nucleotides read TGTGCCAGCAGACACCATAGCAATCAGCCCCAGCATTTT. Its translation is CASRHHSNQPQHF.

The table lists this clonotype with a few counts. The genes are TRBV5-5 and TRBJ2-4; perhaps D is TRBD1 or TRBD2 (5 bases each). Germline V CDR1 and CDR2: SGHKS, YYEKEE (reference sequence). Deletions cut 0 bases from V and 8 bases from J, with 21 bases between. CDR3 length equals 17 residues. The CDR3 bases are TGTGCCAGCAGCTTGGAGGGACCCTCACCGCCGATGGACATTCAGTACTTC. Its protein product is CASSLEGPSPPMDIQYF.

The table lists this clonotype with a few counts. The CDR3 loop is CASGGRATDTQYF. The CDR3 coding sequence is TGTGCCAGCGGGGGGAGGGCCACAGATACGCAGTATTTT. This chain connects TRBV7-2 to TRBJ2-3; 7 bases are a match to TRBD2. CDR3 length: 13 amino acids. Losses at the gene ends were 8 bases for V and 2 bases for J; bases not matched to a gene: 4. Germline-derived CDR1 and CDR2 are SGHTA and FQGNSA.

This clonotype was detected only a few times. V and J are TRBV7-9 and TRBJ2-7; 8 nucleotides match TRBD2. V trimming: 2 bases; J trimming: 2 bases; junction bases outside the gene matches: 5. Germline lookup yields CDR1 SEHNR and CDR2 FQNEAQ (reference sequence). The CDR3 covers 15 residues. The CDR3 sequence: CASSLLAGWTYEQYF. The CDR3 DNA reads as TGTGCCAGCAGCTTATTAGCGGGGTGGACCTACGAGCAGTACTTC. Variable domain in full (rest from reference TRBV7-9 and TRBJ2-7): DTGVSQNPRHKITKRGQNVTFRCDPISEHNRLYWYRQTLGQGPEFLTYFQNEAQLEKSRLLSDRFSAERPKGSFSTLEIQRTEQGDSAMYLCASSLLAGWTYEQYFGPGTRLTVT.

This clonotype was observed at least ten times. J is TRBJ1-2 and V is TRBV28, with D unclear. Trimming removed 3 bases from V and 7 bases from J, with 15 bases in between. This CDR3 has 14 amino acids. The germline CDR1 and CDR2 sequences are MDHEN and SYDVKM. The CDR3 DNA is TGTGCCAGCAGTTTGGCTGGGGTTTCGACTGGCTACACCTTC. Its protein is CASSLAGVSTGYTF.